This TCR beta chain appears in the sequencing data of a study of early T cells in non-severe SARS-CoV-2 infection. Study details: Alpha and beta chains were unpaired, from unsorted whole-blood bulk RNA. General observations from the study: CD4 and private specificities were missed by VDJdb matching, which favored anti-spike CD8 responses.

The CDR3 is 13 residues long. V was pared by 1 base and J by 6 bases, with 10 bases between. Germline V gene sequence: CDR1 SEHNR, CDR2 FQNEAQ (reference sequence). Ten or more counts support this clonotype. The target antigen is unknown. Researchers tagged individual cDNA molecules with unique molecular identifiers. TCRdb passed the 5' RACE reads through MiXCR, listing each CDR3 protein once. Of 25,000 to 35,000 distinct CDR3 sequences in the sample, approximately 5% were seen once. The source of this sequence is an adult who was a healthcare worker with PCR-confirmed SARS-CoV-2 infection or an uninfected control (not recorded which). Input material: whole blood. The chain couples TRBV7-9 to TRBJ2-7; possibly TRBD1 or TRBD2 for D (5 bases each). The CDR3: CASSLVYGAEQYF. CDR3 coding DNA: TGTGCCAGCAGCTTAGTTTACGGGGCCGAGCAGTACTTC.